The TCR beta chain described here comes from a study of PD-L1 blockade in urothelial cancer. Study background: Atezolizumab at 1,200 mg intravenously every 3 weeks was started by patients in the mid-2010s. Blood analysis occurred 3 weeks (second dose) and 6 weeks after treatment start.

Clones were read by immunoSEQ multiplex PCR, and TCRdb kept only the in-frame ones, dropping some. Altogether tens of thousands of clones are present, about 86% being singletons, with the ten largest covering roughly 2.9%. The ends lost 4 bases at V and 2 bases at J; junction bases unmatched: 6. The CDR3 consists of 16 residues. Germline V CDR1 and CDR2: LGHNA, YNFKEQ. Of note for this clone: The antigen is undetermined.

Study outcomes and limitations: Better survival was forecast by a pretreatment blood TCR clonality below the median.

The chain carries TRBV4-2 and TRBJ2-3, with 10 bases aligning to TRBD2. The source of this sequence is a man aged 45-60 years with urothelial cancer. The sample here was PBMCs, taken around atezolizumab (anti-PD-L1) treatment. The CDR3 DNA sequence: TGTGCCAGCAGCCGTAAGGGGACTAGCGACACAGATACGCAGTATTTT. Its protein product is CASSRKGTSDTDTQYF.